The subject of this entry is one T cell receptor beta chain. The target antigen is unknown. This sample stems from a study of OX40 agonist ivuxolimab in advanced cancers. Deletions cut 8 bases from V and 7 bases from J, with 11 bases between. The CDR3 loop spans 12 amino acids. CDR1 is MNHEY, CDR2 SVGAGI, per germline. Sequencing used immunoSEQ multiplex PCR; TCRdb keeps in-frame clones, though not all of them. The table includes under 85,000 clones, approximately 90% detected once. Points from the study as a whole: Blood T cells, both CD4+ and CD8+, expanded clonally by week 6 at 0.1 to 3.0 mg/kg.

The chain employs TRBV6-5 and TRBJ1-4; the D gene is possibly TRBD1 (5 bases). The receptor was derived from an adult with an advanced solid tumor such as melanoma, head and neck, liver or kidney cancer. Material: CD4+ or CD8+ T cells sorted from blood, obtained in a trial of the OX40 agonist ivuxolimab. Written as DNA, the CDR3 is TGTGCCAGCCGGGGGGGAGGTGAAAAACTGTTTTTT. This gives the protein CASRGGGEKLFF.